The 26 T cell receptor beta chains presented below share a single source sample, sequenced in a study of T cells after yellow fever vaccination. TCRdb analysed the 5' RACE reads with MiXCR anew, one entry per CDR3 protein. The sample includes hundreds of thousands of distinct CDR3 sequences, 9% to 15% of them seen just once. Sequencing used PBMCs, obtained on the day of the yellow fever booster vaccination. The receptors were sampled from a man aged 30 to 45 who received the YFV17D yellow fever vaccine.

There are a few counts of this clonotype. The chain couples TRBV29-1 to TRBJ2-2; D not certain. Germline V gene lookup returns CDR1 SQVTM and CDR2 ANQGSEA. The CDR3 covers 13 residues. V was shortened by 7 bases and J by 1 base, with 10 bases between the two germline ends. CDR3: CSATGWNTGELFF. CDR3 nucleotide sequence: TGCAGCGCTACCGGTTGGAACACCGGGGAGCTGTTTTTT.

The V call is TRBV5-4, the J call TRBJ2-5, with 7 bases aligning to TRBD1. The CDR3 has 14 residues. Germline trimming cut 4 bases from V and 5 bases from J; bases unmatched to any gene: 8. Germline V gene sequence: CDR1 SGHNT, CDR2 YYREEE (reference sequence). CDR3 in DNA: TGTGCCAGCAGCAACCGACAGGGTGGGGAGACCCAGTACTTC. It yields the protein CASSNRQGGETQYF.

This clonotype was detected only a few times. The gene calls are TRBV5-5 and TRBJ2-2, with TRBD1 matching 12 bases. The CDR3 totals 16 residues. The germline CDR1 and CDR2 sequences are SGHKS and YYEKEE (reference sequence). V trimming: 4 bases; J trimming: 5 bases; junction bases outside the gene matches: 6. The CDR3 is CASSASGQGATGELFF. The DNA of the CDR3 is TGTGCCAGCAGCGCCTCGGGACAGGGGGCTACCGGGGAGCTGTTTTTT. Full variable domain (rest looked up from reference TRBV5-5 and TRBJ2-2): DAGVTQSPTHLIKTRGQQVTLRCSPISGHKSVSWYQQVLGQGPQFIFQYYEKEERGRGNFPDRFSARQFPNYSSELNVNALLLGDSALYLCASSASGQGATGELFFGEGSRLTVL.

This clonotype came up many times. The rearrangement links TRBV5-5 to TRBJ2-3; D is undetermined. Germline V gene lookup returns CDR1 SGHKS and CDR2 YYEKEE (reference sequence). The CDR3 runs 11 residues. The germline V and J ends were trimmed by 0 bases and 7 bases, with 3 bases remaining between them. The CDR3 bases are TGTGCCAGCAGCTTGGCAAATACGCAGTATTTT. Its protein is CASSLANTQYF. The full variable domain, completed using reference TRBV5-5 and TRBJ2-3, is DAGVTQSPTHLIKTRGQQVTLRCSPISGHKSVSWYQQVLGQGPQFIFQYYEKEERGRGNFPDRFSARQFPNYSSELNVNALLLGDSALYLCASSLANTQYFGPGTRLTVL.

The chain couples TRBV7-2 to TRBJ2-1; 7 nucleotides agree with TRBD2. The CDR3 contains 14 residues. Losses at the gene ends were 2 bases for V and 9 bases for J; bases not matched to a gene: 7. Germline V lookup: CDR1 SGHTA, CDR2 FQGNSA. The CDR3 coding sequence is TGTGCCAGCAGCTTATGGGAGGGAAGGGGTGAGCAGTTCTTC. Translated, it gives CASSLWEGRGEQFF.

There are a few counts of this clonotype. The chain carries TRBV20-1 and TRBJ2-2, with 9 bases that match TRBD1. The junction had 9 bases not matched to a gene; V was cut back by 6 bases and J by 1 base. CDR3 length equals 16 residues. The germline CDR1 and CDR2 sequences are DFQATT and SNEGSKA (reference sequence). DNA for the CDR3: TGCAGTGCCACCATCGGACAGGGGCAGAACACCGGGGAGCTGTTTTTT. This gives the protein CSATIGQGQNTGELFF.

A few counts support this clonotype. This chain connects TRBV5-5 to TRBJ2-3; D remains ambiguous. The germline gives CDR1 SGHKS, CDR2 YYEKEE (reference sequence). This CDR3 spans 17 amino acids. Trimming removed 0 bases from V and 2 bases from J, with 16 bases in between. CDR3 in amino acids: CASSLASNSLPTDTQYF. CDR3 bases: TGTGCCAGCAGCTTGGCCAGCAATTCTCTCCCCACAGATACGCAGTATTTT.

This clonotype was detected a few times. The rearrangement joins TRBV4-3 to TRBJ2-1; D gene uncertain. Germline V lookup: CDR1 LGHNA, CDR2 YSLEER. The V and J ends lost 6 bases and 9 bases respectively, with 12 bases between them. There are 12 residues in the CDR3. CDR3 coding DNA: TGCGCCAGCAGGGGCCCTTTAGCTGAGCAGTTCTTC. Its translation: CASRGPLAEQFF.

This chain links TRBV4-3 with TRBJ2-2; 13 nucleotides agree with TRBD2. J gave up 6 bases and V 6 bases, and 7 bases lay outside the gene matches. Germline V gene lookup returns CDR1 LGHNA and CDR2 YSLEER. The CDR3 spans 16 residues. CDR3 residues: CASRPGLAGAPGELFF. The CDR3 coding sequence is TGCGCCAGCAGACCCGGACTAGCGGGAGCTCCCGGGGAGCTGTTTTTT.

This clonotype was detected only a few times. The chain combines TRBV5-1 with TRBJ1-1; D might be TRBD1 (5 bases). V was pared by 6 bases and J by 7 bases, with 16 bases between. From germline, CDR1 is SGHRS and CDR2 YFSETQ. The CDR3 has 13 amino acids. The CDR3 spells CASTRSAGVEAFF. The DNA of the CDR3 is TGCGCCAGCACCCGATCGGCGGGGGTTGAAGCTTTCTTT. Using reference TRBV5-1 and TRBJ1-1 for the parts outside the CDR3, the full variable domain is KAGVTQTPRYLIKTRGQQVTLSCSPISGHRSVSWYQQTPGQGLQFLFEYFSETQRNKGNFPGRFSGRQFSNSRSEMNVSTLELGDSALYLCASTRSAGVEAFFGQGTRLTVV.

The chain links TRBV7-2 to TRBJ1-5; 7 nucleotides agree with TRBD1. Unmatched junction bases numbered 4, after V lost 6 bases and J lost 8 bases. This CDR3 region has 12 residues. Looked up from germline, CDR1 is SGHTA and CDR2 is FQGNSA. CDR3 nucleotide sequence: TGTGCCAGCAGTTATCAGGGGGAGCCCCAGCATTTT. It translates to CASSYQGEPQHF.

The chain has TRBV7-2 and TRBJ2-3; D possibly corresponds to TRBD1 (6 bases). The CDR3 is 18 residues long. Germline V CDR1 and CDR2: SGHTA, FQGNSA. V was clipped by 0 bases and J by 2 bases, with 18 bases between them. In DNA, the CDR3 is TGTGCCAGCAGCTTAGCCATTCGTCGGGACAAACACACAGATACGCAGTATTTT. This translates into CASSLAIRRDKHTDTQYF. The variable domain in full, completed from reference TRBV7-2 and TRBJ2-3, reads GAGVSQSPSNKVTEKGKDVELRCDPISGHTALYWYRQSLGQGLEFLIYFQGNSAPDKSGLPSDRFSAERTGGSVSTLTIQRTQQEDSAVYLCASSLAIRRDKHTDTQYFGPGTRLTVL.

This clonotype has just a few counts. The CDR3 DNA follows: TGCGCCAGCAGCTTCGGTGAAAAACTGTTTTTT. Translating gives CASSFGEKLFF. The chain joins TRBV5-1 to TRBJ1-4; no firm D call. Trimming stripped 2 bases from V and 7 bases from J, with 3 bases between. The CDR3 totals 11 residues. Germline V gene lookup returns CDR1 SGHRS and CDR2 YFSETQ.

The chain joins TRBV5-1 to TRBJ2-3, with 8 nucleotides matching TRBD2. Germline V gene lookup returns CDR1 SGHRS and CDR2 YFSETQ. V shed 4 bases and J 7 bases; nucleotides not matched to a gene: 8. CDR3 length: 14 amino acids. The CDR3 region has the DNA TGCGCCAGCAGCCCTACTAGCGGAGTTAATACGCAGTATTTT. Its translation: CASSPTSGVNTQYF.

This chain links TRBV6-1 with TRBJ1-3; D is unresolved. Deletions cut 6 bases from V and 0 bases from J, with 9 bases between. The CDR3 is 14 amino acids. Germline V gives CDR1 MNHNS, CDR2 SASEGT. CDR3 sequence: CASRTGNSGNTIYF. Written as DNA, the CDR3 is TGTGCCAGCAGGACGGGGAACTCTGGAAACACCATATATTTT.

The V and J genes are TRBV21-1 and TRBJ2-5; the table's D call, TRBD1, has no DNA check behind it. TRBV21-1 is a pseudogene. This CDR3 region has 13 residues. CDR3 in amino acids: CASSTTGVETQYF. CDR3 sequence (DNA): TGTGCCAGCAGCACGACAGGGGTAGAGACCCAGTACTTC.

The rearrangement joins TRBV7-2 to TRBJ2-3; 7 nucleotides agree with TRBD2. V trimming: 1 base; J trimming: 5 bases; junction bases outside the gene matches: 3. The V gene's germline CDR1 is SGHTA and CDR2 FQGNSA. This CDR3 comprises 14 residues. The CDR3 here is CASSLELAGDTQYF. CDR3 nucleotide sequence: TGTGCCAGCAGCTTAGAGTTAGCGGGAGATACGCAGTATTTT.

CDR3: CSAREGRIRTEAFF. The CDR3 region has the DNA TGCAGTGCTAGAGAAGGTAGGATAAGGACTGAAGCTTTCTTT. The chain couples TRBV20-1 to TRBJ1-1, with unresolved D. Germline CDR1 reads DFQATT; CDR2 reads SNEGSKA (reference sequence). This CDR3 has 14 amino acids. V dropped 0 bases and J dropped 5 bases, with 13 bases sitting between them.

Only a few counts were recorded for this clonotype. The V and J genes are TRBV20-1 and TRBJ2-3, with 10 nucleotides matching TRBD2. Per germline, CDR1 DFQATT and CDR2 SNEGSKA (reference sequence). Unmatched junction bases numbered 8, after V lost 6 bases and J lost 2 bases. The CDR3 loop spans 15 amino acids. The CDR3 region is CSAPSTSGTTDTQYF. The CDR3 nucleotides read TGCAGTGCCCCTAGTACTAGCGGGACCACAGATACGCAGTATTTT.

This clonotype was seen only a few times. The chain combines TRBV6-1 with TRBJ1-5; no definite D call. The V and J ends lost 7 bases and 4 bases respectively, with 20 bases between them. The CDR3 is made up of 16 amino acids. Germline CDR1 and CDR2: MNHNS and SASEGT. DNA for the CDR3: TGTGCCAGCAAGTCTCACTCTTCAGATTTTAATCAGCCCCAGCATTTT. It is translated as CASKSHSSDFNQPQHF.

The table lists this clonotype with many counts. The CDR3 region is CASSPRTSGEQFF. CDR3 nucleotides: TGCGCCAGCAGTCCCAGAACTAGCGGTGAGCAGTTCTTC. The J gene is TRBJ2-1, the V gene TRBV10-1; 8 nucleotides align to TRBD2. The CDR3 consists of 13 residues. J lost 9 bases, V lost 5 bases, and 6 bases had no gene match. CDR1 and CDR2 (germline): WNHNN, SYGVQD (reference sequence).

The chain has TRBV30 and TRBJ1-6; unclear D gene. CDR1 is GTSNPN and CDR2 is SVGIG in the germline V gene (reference sequence). V dropped 3 bases and J dropped 9 bases, with 6 bases sitting between them. The CDR3 has 11 amino acids. CDR3 region: CAWRMGSPLHF. The CDR3, as DNA: TGTGCCTGGAGGATGGGTTCACCCCTCCACTTT.

This sequence joins TRBV7-2 and TRBJ1-4, with a possible D match to TRBD1 (6 bases). There are 13 residues in the CDR3. The ends were cut back, 3 bases at V and 8 bases at J, with 10 bases in the middle. Germline assignment: CDR1 SGHTA and CDR2 FQGNSA. Here the CDR3 DNA reads TGTGCCAGCAGCTTCAGGGGAGTGGAAAAACTGTTTTTT. Its translation: CASSFRGVEKLFF.

The gene calls are TRBV4-3 and TRBJ2-1; 10 nucleotides agree with TRBD1. The V segment lost 0 bases and the J segment 8 bases; nucleotides outside the gene matches: 7. CDR3 length: 16 residues. From germline, CDR1 is LGHNA and CDR2 YSLEER. The CDR3 nucleotides read TGCGCCAGCAGCCAAGATTACTCCGGACAGGGGGATGAGCAGTTCTTC. Translation: CASSQDYSGQGDEQFF.

This clonotype was counted at least ten times. The CDR3 reads CASSFLAGGFDNEQFF. In DNA, the CDR3 is TGTGCCAGCAGTTTCTTAGCGGGAGGTTTTGACAATGAGCAGTTCTTC. The chain combines TRBV28 with TRBJ2-1; 10 bases line up with TRBD2. The CDR3 contains 16 residues. Germline V gene data show CDR1 as MDHEN and CDR2 as SYDVKM. Trimming removed 3 bases from V and 5 bases from J; junction bases left unmatched: 7.

The chain employs TRBV20-1 and TRBJ2-5; D ambiguous. Germline V gene lookup returns CDR1 DFQATT and CDR2 SNEGSKA (reference sequence). Trimming cost V 4 bases and J 3 bases, with 6 bases left between them. This CDR3 contains 11 residues. As DNA, the CDR3 is TGCAGTGCTAACAGAGAAGAGACCCAGTACTTC. It codes for CSANREETQYF.